The following is a T cell receptor beta chain sequence with its context. Antigen specificity is unknown. The data originate from a study of cytomegalovirus exposure and HLA in healthy donors. Study context: The roughly 660 first-cohort repertoires shared a platform with the 120 or so validation repertoires, as reported in a later analysis.

Overall study results and limits: In vitro confirmation showed three CMV-associated chains to be CMV antigen specific. First-cohort TCR clusters tended to co-occur in the roughly 130 validation repertoires, a later analysis found.

This CDR3 is 12 amino acids long. V dropped 1 base and J dropped 6 bases, with 10 bases sitting between them. CDR1 is SQVTM and CDR2 is ANQGSEA in the germline V gene. Only in-frame clones appear in the TCRdb table, and some are missing; sequencing was by immunoSEQ multiplex PCR. The table has approximately 70,000 clones, 85% to 95% seen once; the top ten hold roughly 3.2%. It was the approximately 130-subject validation cohort, separate from the roughly 700-subject first cohort, to which the donors belonged. The V call is TRBV29-1, the J call TRBJ2-7, with D maybe TRBD1 (5 bases). The sequence came from a woman aged 18 to 35 in good health and CMV-seropositive. The sequencing input was PBMCs. CDR3 region: CSVEGSRAEQYF. CDR3 bases: TGCAGCGTTGAAGGGTCCAGGGCCGAGCAGTACTTC.